This T cell receptor beta chain derives from a study of CD8+CD57+ T cells in acquired aplastic anemia. CDR3 and TCR beta VDJ profiling relied on a genomic DNA template. TCRdb passed the reads through MiXCR, listing each CDR3 protein once. The sample yields around 220,000 distinct CDR3 sequences, about half seen once. General study findings and limits: Patients and controls turned out to have approximately 29 CD8+ CDR3 sequences in common.

The CDR3 sequence is 16 residues long. The V gene's germline CDR1 is SGHRS and CDR2 YFSETQ. The V end lost 1 base, the J end lost 0 bases, and 11 bases lay between the germline ends. Before being chosen for sequencing, patients had shown CD8+CD57+ cell expansion by flow cytometry. No patient had been given any therapy when blood was sampled. At least ten counts were recorded for this clonotype. Its antigen is currently unknown. Material for sequencing was sorted CD4+, CD8+, or CD8+CD57+ T cells (not recorded which) from PBMCs. This TCR was recovered from a human donor with aplastic anemia. V and J are TRBV5-1 and TRBJ1-3; tentative D call: TRBD1 (5 bases). CDR3 in DNA: TGCGCCAGCAGCTTGACAGGCGAAAACTCTGGAAACACCATATATTTT. Translating it yields CASSLTGENSGNTIYF.